This T cell receptor (beta chain) was recovered during a study of graft-versus-host responses after intestinal transplantation. Between the trimmed V and J ends, which lost 1 base and 0 bases, there was a span of 12 bases. This CDR3 has 17 amino acids. Germline lookup yields CDR1 SEHNR and CDR2 FQNEAQ (reference sequence). Worth noting for this clone: Its specificity is unknown.

Libraries were prepared by immunoSEQ multiplex PCR; TCRdb keeps only in-frame clonotypes and omits some of them. The sample shows about 96,000 clones, around 90% of them seen only once. The TCR was taken from a human donor who received an intestinal transplant. The specimen comprised unstimulated CD4+ T cells sorted from spleen or lymph node cells, sampled before intestinal transplant. This sequence joins TRBV7-9 and TRBJ1-4, with a tentative D call TRBD1 (5 bases). The CDR3 protein is CASSLGVRAATNEKLFF. CDR3 DNA sequence: TGTGCCAGCAGCTTAGGAGTCAGGGCGGCAACTAATGAAAAACTGTTTTTT.